Here is one T cell receptor (beta chain) with its context. This clonotype was detected only a few times. Which antigen it targets is not known. Mismatch with germline at one junction end may stem from a read error. The source of the sample is a study of naive and memory T cell subsets listed by TCRdb under 2017. As for the study more broadly: Sorted naive and memory T cell subsets from peripheral blood were analyzed in the study using a UMI-based, open-source pipeline for TCR alpha and beta sequencing. RNA was DNase-treated and reverse transcribed with TCR constant-region primers, mostly using SuperScript III. The results of the functional CMV T cell responses matched the IgG serology results in every case. Overall results and qualifications from the work: A clonotype was defined as a single alpha or beta chain sequence rather than as a paired alpha/beta receptor. After error correction, over 90% of naive TCR sequences appeared only once, giving much steeper abundance distributions than memory subsets. In both CD4 and CD8 cells, the Gini index increased while Shannon and inverse Simpson diversity decreased from naive through CM, EM and EMRA. TCR abundance followed a power law with an exponent that was different for naive and memory subsets but consistent across the three individuals. A few larger clonotypes were present in naive repertoires, particularly the CD8 repertoires, and these clonotypes were possibly memory cells re-expressing CD45RA. No ground truth was available to validate the repertoire findings for the naive and memory subsets. RNA-based TCR counts may be affected by expression changes linked to T cell activation and differentiation.

From the second PCR step on, the TCR alpha and beta chain libraries were amplified in separate reactions. CMV status of each donor was established by measuring IFNgamma production from CD4+ T cells after fresh PBMCs were stimulated overnight with CMV viral lysate. CD4 T cells were positively selected with Miltenyi beads, followed by positive selection of CD8 T cells from the CD4-negative fraction. After staining for CD3, CD4, CD8, CD45RA, CD27 and a live/dead dye, cells were sorted on a BD Aria II into four subsets based on CD45RA and CD27. Blood came from a few healthy volunteers, each fractionated into CD4 and CD8 T cells and then into four differentiation subsets. Approximately 120 ml of peripheral blood was collected from each donor, and PBMC were isolated by Ficoll-Paque PLUS density-gradient centrifugation. The sorted cells were lysed in RLT buffer, after which RNA was extracted using a Qiagen RNeasy kit and kept at -80 degrees C.

The CDR3 goes from the cysteine to the phenylalanine over 15 residues. The retained sequence is limited to the CDR3, 45 bases, with the frame set at the first base. The germline V gene yields SGDLS for CDR1 and YYNGEE for CDR2. Libraries were made using UMI-ligation and nested PCR. The beta constant-region primer was an equimolar mix of two oligonucleotides covering both TRBC1 and TRBC2. The ligated cDNA went through four rounds of PCR with nested alpha and beta constant-region primers together with the SP2 primer. A single-stranded oligonucleotide carrying the SP2 primer and a 12-nucleotide UMI was ligated to the 3' end of the cDNA by T4 RNA ligase 1. The ligation reaction was incubated at 16°C for roughly 18-25 hours. To avoid over-amplification, PCR2 was usually performed as a SYBR Green qPCR and halted once a predetermined threshold was reached. Apart from the first purification, every purification step used Agencourt AMPure XP magnetic beads. Library quantification was done by Qubit, followed by a TapeStation check on which the main peak was expected at around 650 bp. Pooled libraries were sequenced on an Illumina MiSeq using v2 2x251 paired-end kits, and typically roughly 0.85-2.1 million reads were obtained per sample. Each sample was pooled at 4 nM, and about 4.5-7% PhiX was included to help cluster recognition. Turning to the authors' computational methods: Using tag matching that tolerated one base-pair mismatch, Decombinator assigned V and J genes to FASTQ reads that had been processed by Demultiplexor. Collapsinator relied on UMIs to fix sequencing errors as well as frequency errors caused by PCR heterogeneity. TCRs were translated and CDR3s were extracted from the conserved cysteine to the FGXG phenylalanine by CDR3Translator, with non-productive sequences being flagged. Gini, Shannon entropy and inverse Simpson indices were computed after subsampling the repertoires to the same number of UMI-defined TCRs. Power-law fits to clonotype abundance distributions were performed by maximum likelihood within the linear range. When run on a single naive CD8 sample, MIGEC and the pipeline yielded similar UMI counts, similar unique TCR numbers and similar clonal distributions. One analysis removed from the naive repertoire any naive TCRs that were also found in any memory subset from the same donor. The repertoires were searched for just under 7,500 CMV-associated CDR3 sequences that had been compiled from VDJdb and a published dataset. Starting from the raw public reads, TCRdb applied fastp trimming at Q25, assembled clones with MiXCR and retained in-frame beta chains. Rows with a matching CDR3 protein are joined into one entry that keeps the most common DNA and genes. TCRdb, rather than the study authors, made the V and J calls. The sample records 80,000 or so distinct CDR3 sequences, approximately 10% of which are singletons. The ten largest clonotypes hold over 0.95% of the sample.

Sequencing used naive CD8+ T cells from blood. The cell subset or site label for this specimen denotes: naive T cells, CD45RA high CD27+. The clonotype comes from a human donor in good health. Recombination linked TRBV9 to TRBJ1-2; the D gene identity is not certain. The DNA sequence is as follows: TGTGCCAGCAGCGGGCTCCGTCCCTCTAACTATGGCGACACCTTC. The resulting protein is CASSGLRPSNYGDTF.